This entry lists 21 T cell receptor beta chains sequenced from one sample in a study of technical replicates of blood from a few donors. The repertoire was sequenced with immunoSEQ multiplex PCR; TCRdb's copy has only in-frame clones and lacks some. The sample includes about 82,000 clones, around 94% of them seen just once. What was sequenced was T cells isolated from PBMCs. Receptors originate from a human donor in good health.

V gene TRBV28 combines with J gene TRBJ2-3; 9 bases agree with TRBD1. Germline lookup yields CDR1 MDHEN and CDR2 SYDVKM. The CDR3 has 18 residues. V lost 5 bases and J lost 2; bases outside the gene matches: 14. The CDR3 region is CASSTPFSTGGDTDTQYF. The CDR3 DNA follows: TGTGCCAGCAGTACTCCCTTCTCGACAGGGGGGGACACAGATACGCAGTATTTT.

This clone occurred once. The chain recombines TRBV7-8 with TRBJ2-3; 14 nucleotides align to TRBD2. The CDR3 totals 15 residues. Germline loops: CDR1 SGHVS, CDR2 FQNEAQ. Trimming removed 3 bases from V and 6 bases from J; junction bases left unmatched: 2. The CDR3 nucleotides read TGTGCCAGCAGCTTCGGGACTAGCGGGAGTGATACGCAGTATTTT. Amino acids: CASSFGTSGSDTQYF.

The chain recombines TRBV19 with TRBJ2-7; 12 positions match TRBD2. This CDR3 region has 16 residues. V lost 4 bases to trimming and J lost 3 bases; unmatched junction nucleotides: 7. The germline gives CDR1 LNHDA, CDR2 SQIVND (reference sequence). The CDR3 protein is CASSKTRLAGVYEQYF. In nucleotides, the CDR3 is TGTGCCAGTAGTAAAACGAGACTAGCGGGAGTCTACGAGCAGTACTTC.

CDR3 nucleotide sequence: TGTGCCAGCAGCCAAGAGGGGCTTGGGACAGCTAGCACAGATACGCAGTATTTT. Residues: CASSQEGLGTASTDTQYF. The chain employs TRBV4-2 and TRBJ2-3; 7 bases match TRBD1. This CDR3 region has 18 residues. Germline V CDR1 and CDR2: LGHNA, YNFKEQ. The ends lost 0 bases at V and 0 bases at J; junction bases unmatched: 9.

The chain couples TRBV5-1 to TRBJ2-7; tentative D call: TRBD1 (6 bases). Trimming left V 3 bases short and J 6 bases short, with 16 bases between. The CDR3 has 14 amino acids. Germline lookup yields CDR1 SGHRS and CDR2 YFSETQ. Here the CDR3 DNA reads TGCGCCAGCAGCTCGAGACAGGAGATGTCCGAGCAGTACTTC. It is translated as CASSSRQEMSEQYF.

The rearrangement uses TRBV2 and TRBJ2-7, with D unclear. The CDR3 runs 13 residues. Trimming removed 1 base from V and 4 bases from J, with 8 bases in between. CDR1 is SNHLY and CDR2 is FYNNEI in the germline V gene. The CDR3 loop reads CASSEGYGYEQYF. CDR3 nucleotide sequence: TGTGCCAGCAGTGAAGGCTACGGGTACGAGCAGTACTTC.

This clone was picked up a small number of times. The chain is built from TRBV9 and TRBJ2-2; D may be TRBD1 (6 bases). There are 15 residues in the CDR3. V lost 5 bases and J lost 6, with 17 bases in between. Germline lookup yields CDR1 SGDLS and CDR2 YYNGEE. The CDR3 loop is CASRGQGSEAGELFF. CDR3 nucleotides: TGTGCCAGCAGGGGCCAGGGGTCTGAGGCCGGGGAGCTGTTTTTT.

The CDR3 DNA is TGTGCCAGCAGTTACTCGAGGGCAGTTGAAAAACTGTTTTTT. This encodes CASSYSRAVEKLFF. The rearrangement joins TRBV6-5 to TRBJ1-4, with D unclear. CDR1 is MNHEY, CDR2 SVGAGI, per germline. The CDR3 spans 14 residues. V was cut by 0 bases and J by 7 bases, with 9 bases left in between.

The rearrangement links TRBV10-3 to TRBJ2-3; D is unresolved. CDR3 length: 13 residues. The germline CDR1 and CDR2 sequences are ENHRY and SYGVKD. V dropped 6 bases and J dropped 6 bases, with 13 bases sitting between them. CDR3 nucleotides: TGTGCCATCAGCAACCAGGATACGGATACGCAGTATTTT. Protein sequence: CAISNQDTDTQYF.

This CDR3 reads CASGGHTQYF. In DNA form, the CDR3 reads TGTGCCAGCGGTGGCCATACGCAGTATTTT. This chain uses TRBV14 with TRBJ2-3, with D unclear. Germline CDR1 is SGHDN and CDR2 is FVKESK. Between the trimmed V and J ends, which lost 8 bases and 7 bases, there was a span of 7 bases. The CDR3 covers 10 residues.

The chain couples TRBV6-5 to TRBJ1-2; 9 bases are a match to TRBD1. Germline V gives CDR1 MNHEY, CDR2 SVGAGI. V lost 6 bases, J lost 5 bases, and 4 bases stayed unmatched. The CDR3 spans 13 residues. CDR3 sequence reads: CASSTQGAYGYTF. CDR3 nucleotide sequence: TGTGCCAGCAGCACACAGGGGGCTTATGGCTACACCTTC.

The CDR3 here is CASSLAPDSAGAVYEQYF. The CDR3 DNA follows: TGTGCCAGCAGCTTGGCTCCCGATTCGGCGGGAGCAGTCTACGAGCAGTACTTC. The chain is built from TRBV7-8 and TRBJ2-7, with TRBD2 matching 7 bases. CDR1 is SGHVS and CDR2 is FQNEAQ in the germline V gene. The CDR3 is 18 residues long. The V segment lost 3 bases and the J segment 3 bases; nucleotides outside the gene matches: 17.

This clone was recorded only once. This rearrangement joins TRBV27 to TRBJ1-4, with a weak D call TRBD1 (6 bases). Trimming took off 2 bases at V and 6 bases at J, with 7 bases between the two ends. The CDR3 is 13 residues long. Per the germline V gene, CDR1 is MNHEY and CDR2 is SMNVEV (reference sequence). CDR3: CASSLRTDEKLFF. CDR3 DNA: TGTGCCAGCAGTTTAAGGACAGATGAAAAACTGTTTTTT.

This chain connects TRBV9 to TRBJ1-1, with 8 bases matching TRBD1. The CDR3 length is 14 residues. Per germline, CDR1 SGDLS and CDR2 YYNGEE. After removal of 2 bases from V and 5 bases from J, the junction contained 5 bases not matched to a gene. CDR3 DNA sequence: TGTGCCAGCAGCGTCGGACAGGGCCCAACTGAAGCTTTCTTT. Protein: CASSVGQGPTEAFF. Complete variable domain (other parts from reference TRBV9 and TRBJ1-1): DSGVTQTPKHLITATGQRVTLRCSPRSGDLSVYWYQQSLDQGLQFLIQYYNGEERAKGNILERFSAQQFPDLHSELNLSSLELGDSALYFCASSVGQGPTEAFFGQGTRLTVV.

This rearrangement joins TRBV4-1 to TRBJ2-7, with D perhaps matching TRBD2 (5 bases). This CDR3 contains 13 residues. The V end lost 4 bases, the J end lost 7 bases, and 14 bases lay between the germline ends. Looked up from germline, CDR1 is MGHRA and CDR2 is YSYEKL. This CDR3 reads CASSPVRAGEQYF. CDR3 bases: TGCGCCAGCAGCCCTGTGAGGGCCGGGGAGCAGTACTTC.

The V call is TRBV19, the J call TRBJ1-4; D is uncertain. The germline V gene encodes CDR1 LNHDA and CDR2 SQIVND (reference sequence). With 3 bases removed from V and 8 bases from J, the gap between germline ends came to 10 bases. The CDR3 sequence is 13 residues long. The CDR3 loop is CASSIREREKLFF. DNA of the CDR3: TGTGCCAGTAGTATCAGAGAGAGGGAAAAACTGTTTTTT.

The genes are TRBV4-1 and TRBJ1-4; 7 bases map to TRBD1. From germline, CDR1 is MGHRA and CDR2 YSYEKL. Trimming cost V 4 bases and J 0 bases; bases outside gene matches: 5. This CDR3 has 16 amino acids. The CDR3 spells CASSPRQGATNEKLFF. The CDR3 DNA reads as TGCGCCAGCAGCCCCAGGCAGGGGGCAACTAATGAAAAACTGTTTTTT.

DNA of the CDR3: TGCGCCAGCAGCCAACCGACAGGGATTCAGGACGGCTACACCTTC. Residues: CASSQPTGIQDGYTF. The chain carries TRBV4-1 and TRBJ1-2; 7 bases map to TRBD1. Trimming took 2 bases from V and 8 from J; bases not matched to a gene: 11. This CDR3 is built from 15 residues. Germline V CDR1 and CDR2: MGHRA, YSYEKL.

V gene TRBV14 combines with J gene TRBJ2-1, with TRBD2 matching 10 bases. J gave up 3 bases and V 4 bases, and 6 bases lay outside the gene matches. This CDR3 has 16 amino acids. Germline CDR1 SGHDN, CDR2 FVKESK. CDR3 amino acids: CASSRRTSGVYNEQFF. The CDR3 region has the DNA TGTGCCAGCAGCCGCCGAACTAGCGGGGTCTACAATGAGCAGTTCTTC.

The CDR3 region is CASGQGQNQPQHF. CDR3 coding DNA: TGTGCCAGCGGTCAGGGTCAAAATCAGCCCCAGCATTTT. The chain links TRBV2 to TRBJ1-5; TRBD1 is a possible D gene (5 bases). V lost 8 bases to trimming and J lost 4 bases, with 12 bases between them. CDR3 length: 13 residues. CDR1 is SNHLY and CDR2 is FYNNEI in the germline V gene.

V and J are TRBV7-8 and TRBJ2-1, with 14 nucleotides matching TRBD2. In germline, CDR1 is SGHVS, CDR2 FQNEAQ. The CDR3 is 16 amino acids. V dropped 4 bases and J dropped 8; count of bases not matched to a gene: 7. Here the CDR3 DNA reads TGTGCCAGCAGCTCGCAGGGACTAGCGGGAGTCGATGAGCAGTTCTTC. This translates into CASSSQGLAGVDEQFF.